The present entry profiles one T cell receptor (beta chain) with its context. Its antigen is currently unknown. These data are taken from a study of T-cell reconstitution after alpha-beta-depleted transplantation in children. Points from the study as a whole: Once a year had passed after transplant, T-cell counts and diversity came mostly from newly produced T cells. In some patients, recipient T cells and intrathymic progenitors surviving conditioning explained high day-60 diversity. Reportedly, only several hundred clones from non-depleted graft cells drove alpha-beta T-cell counts at about two months.

This CDR3 is built from 16 residues. Trimming shortened V by 4 bases and J by 4 bases, and 15 bases separated the two germline ends. Germline CDR1 and CDR2: SGDLS and YYNGEE. Unique molecular identifiers were incorporated during preparation of the TCRbeta library. TCRdb re-derived calls from the PCR reads in MiXCR, one entry per CDR3 protein. The table has about 1,000,000 distinct CDR3 sequences, about 29% seen once. This chain uses TRBV9 with TRBJ1-6; D gene unclear. Sample: PBMCs, mostly from graft donor cells, taken 360 days after TCRalphabeta/CD19-depleted stem cell transplant. The clonotype originates from a boy younger than two who had a stem cell transplant for SCID, so the T cells may come from the graft donor. CDR3 amino acids: CASSIFARGYNSPLHF. CDR3 sequence (DNA): TGTGCCAGCAGCATATTCGCCCGAGGATATAATTCACCCCTCCACTTT.